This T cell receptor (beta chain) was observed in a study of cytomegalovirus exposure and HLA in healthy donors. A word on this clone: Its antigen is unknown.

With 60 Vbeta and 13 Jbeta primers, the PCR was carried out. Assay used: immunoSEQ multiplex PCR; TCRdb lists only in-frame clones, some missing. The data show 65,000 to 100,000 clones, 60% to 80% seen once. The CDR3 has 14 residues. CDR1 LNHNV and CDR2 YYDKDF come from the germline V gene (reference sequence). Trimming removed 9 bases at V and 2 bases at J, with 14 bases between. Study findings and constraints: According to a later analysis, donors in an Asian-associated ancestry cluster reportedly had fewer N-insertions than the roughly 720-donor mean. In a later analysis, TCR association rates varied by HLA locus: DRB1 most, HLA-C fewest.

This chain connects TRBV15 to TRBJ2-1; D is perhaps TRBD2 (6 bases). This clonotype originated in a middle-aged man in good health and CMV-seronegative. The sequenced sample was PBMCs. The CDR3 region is CATGVGGAYNEQFF. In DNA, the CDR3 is TGTGCCACTGGGGTCGGCGGGGCCTACAATGAGCAGTTCTTC.